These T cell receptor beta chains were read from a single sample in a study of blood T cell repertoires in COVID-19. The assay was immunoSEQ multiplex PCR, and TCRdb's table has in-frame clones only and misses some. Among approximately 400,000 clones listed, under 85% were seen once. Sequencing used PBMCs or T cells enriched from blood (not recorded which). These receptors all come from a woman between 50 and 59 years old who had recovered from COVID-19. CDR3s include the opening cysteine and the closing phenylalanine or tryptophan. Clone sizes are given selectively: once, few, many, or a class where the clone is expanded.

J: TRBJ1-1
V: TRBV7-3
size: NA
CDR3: CASSPTGNTEAFF

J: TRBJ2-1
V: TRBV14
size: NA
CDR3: CASSAGLFPQFF

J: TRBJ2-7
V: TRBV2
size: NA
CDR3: CASRRNGGPYEQYF

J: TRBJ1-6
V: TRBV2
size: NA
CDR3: CASRSGGVGSPLHF

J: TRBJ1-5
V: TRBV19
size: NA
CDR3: CASSSDRLSNQPQHF

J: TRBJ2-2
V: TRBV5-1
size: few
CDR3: CASRREPGHTGELFF

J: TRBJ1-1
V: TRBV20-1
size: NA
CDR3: CSAGRGPEAFF

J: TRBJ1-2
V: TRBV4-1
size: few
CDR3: CASSQVSGADYGYTF

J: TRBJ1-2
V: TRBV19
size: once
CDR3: CASSISPGQGNYGYTF

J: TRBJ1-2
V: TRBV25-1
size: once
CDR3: CASFTPGDGYTF

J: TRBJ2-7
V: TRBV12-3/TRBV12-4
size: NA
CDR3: CASRNRGTYEQYF

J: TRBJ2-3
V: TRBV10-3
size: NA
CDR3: CAIKGSFATDTQYF

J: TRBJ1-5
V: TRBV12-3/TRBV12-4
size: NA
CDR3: CASSSQFQPQHF

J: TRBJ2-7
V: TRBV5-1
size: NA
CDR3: CASSLGGGADEQYF

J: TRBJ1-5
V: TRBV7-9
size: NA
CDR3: CASSLEDRGNQPQHF

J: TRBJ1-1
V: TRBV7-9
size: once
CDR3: CASSPSGIRNTEAFF

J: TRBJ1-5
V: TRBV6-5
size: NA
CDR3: CASTTLGAKYQPQHF

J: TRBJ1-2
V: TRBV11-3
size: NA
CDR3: CASSSRDRGLLEGYTF

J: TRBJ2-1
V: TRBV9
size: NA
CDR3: CASSPRTSGGNNEQFF

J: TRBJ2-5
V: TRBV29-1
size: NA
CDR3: CSVEKRGFGETQYF

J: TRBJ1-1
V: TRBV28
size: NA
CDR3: CASSPTDQINTEAFF

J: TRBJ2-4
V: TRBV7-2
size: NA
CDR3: CASSRQGNIQYF

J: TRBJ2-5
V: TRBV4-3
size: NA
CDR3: CASSTRGGGETQYF

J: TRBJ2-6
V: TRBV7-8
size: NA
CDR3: CASSLARGAGANVLTF

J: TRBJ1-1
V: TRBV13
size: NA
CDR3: CASSSQGEAFF

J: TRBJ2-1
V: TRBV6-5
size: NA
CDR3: CASSPDSGREREQFF